This note documents a single T cell receptor (beta chain) sequence. Its antigen remains undetermined. Qualities for individual bases were not recorded, and no much larger clone is one base off. At one collaborating source in Seattle, patients were enrolled during active infection and were followed longitudinally through the course of disease. Each collaborating institution followed its own protocols to collect whole blood in K2EDTA tubes. For TCRbeta analysis, collaborator samples were shipped as frozen whole blood, as isolated PBMCs, or as DNA extracted from either sample type. The data were obtained in a study of blood T cell repertoires in COVID-19 (dated by TCRdb to 2020 to 2022). Notes on the research overall: Samples from collaborators originated in the United States, Italy and Spain and spanned both the acute and convalescent phases of COVID-19. The material from the prospective study consisted of cDNA or gDNA derived from T cells, B-cell-depleted T cells, or PBMCs. Deeply sampled blood TCRbeta repertoires from subjects exposed to, actively infected with, or recovered from COVID-19 were included in the dataset. A freely available public database, intended as a resource for researchers studying the immune response to SARS-CoV-2, is where the repertoires were released. The samples were drawn from the first 160 participants of the ongoing ImmuneRACE study and from 1,254 subjects provided by 6 global collaborators. Sample metadata almost always included a de-identified subject ID, COVID-19 status, age in years and sex. HLA class I and class II types, where available, came from metadata supplied by the sample provider rather than from assay-based typing. Findings and caveats that apply to the study as a whole: The amount of clinical and demographic metadata varied by source and participant and was provided uncurated.

TCRbeta CDR3 regions were amplified from genomic DNA using the immunoSEQ Assay, a bias-controlled multiplex PCR. The study's own analysis went as follows. The number of nucleated cells in each sample was estimated by amplification of reference gene primers within the assay. To quantify the absolute abundance of each unique TCRbeta CDR3 rearrangement, sequence reads were collapsed and filtered. Productive Simpson clonality was computed per sample as the square root of Simpson's diversity index over productive rearrangements. Imported from immuneACCESS, the table was reduced by TCRdb to in-frame sequences with V and J called. These copies leave out some clones; in studies compared against another copy, an unresolved V gene accounts for under half, and the cause of the remainder is not known. The V and J calls and the clone size are those of that table, but D and trimming were determined from the DNA. Here the sample has over 150,000 clones; approximately 94% occur a single time. The ten largest clones represent 0.76% of the sample.

Trimming removed 5 bases from V and 11 bases from J; the gene matches leave 2 bases unexplained. From the cysteine up to the phenylalanine, the CDR3 has a length of 11 residues. The retained sequence is limited to the CDR3, 33 bases, with the frame set at the first base. Taken from the germline V gene, the CDR1 and CDR2 loops are LGHNT and FRNRAP. The sequence was obtained from a man aged 25-45 years with COVID-19, enrolled during active disease. The receptor chain draws on TRBV12-5 and TRBJ2-1, and 8 junctional nucleotides match TRBD2. The source material was peripheral blood. This receptor carries the CDR3 CASGPGGKQFF. In nucleotide form, the sequence is TGTGCTAGTGGTCCGGGGGGGAAGCAGTTCTTC.